The 19 T cell receptor beta chains below all came from one sample that was sequenced in a study of cytomegalovirus exposure and HLA in healthy donors. The PCR was carried out with 60 Vbeta primers and 13 Jbeta primers. Libraries were prepared by immunoSEQ multiplex PCR; TCRdb keeps only in-frame clonotypes and omits some of them. The repertoire consists of over 150,000 clones, with over 70% occurring once and the leading ten covering around 2.2%. The sequenced sample was PBMCs. These receptors came from a woman aged 25 to 39 in good health and CMV-seronegative.

This clone was observed once. The V call is TRBV28, the J call TRBJ2-3; a possible D gene is TRBD1 (5 bases). This CDR3 spans 13 amino acids. The V end was cut by 7 bases, the J end by 4 bases, with 12 bases between. Germline CDR1 is MDHEN and CDR2 is SYDVKM. The CDR3 protein is CASITGGADTQYF. The CDR3 DNA reads TGTGCCAGCATTACAGGTGGGGCAGATACGCAGTATTTT.

The rearrangement joins TRBV7-2 to TRBJ2-3; no clear D gene. Per germline, CDR1 SGHTA and CDR2 FQGNSA. This CDR3 spans 12 amino acids. The V end lost 2 bases, the J end lost 6 bases, and 6 bases lay between the germline ends. In nucleotides, the CDR3 is TGTGCCAGCAGCTTAACGCGGGATACGCAGTATTTT. Its translation is CASSLTRDTQYF. Full variable domain (missing parts from reference TRBV7-2 and TRBJ2-3): GAGVSQSPSNKVTEKGKDVELRCDPISGHTALYWYRQSLGQGLEFLIYFQGNSAPDKSGLPSDRFSAERTGGSVSTLTIQRTQQEDSAVYLCASSLTRDTQYFGPGTRLTVL.

This chain joins TRBV4-3 and TRBJ2-1; 10 bases line up with TRBD2. The CDR3 contains 16 residues. From germline, CDR1 is LGHNA and CDR2 YSLEER. The trim removed 1 base at V and 3 bases at J, leaving 3 bases unmatched. The CDR3 protein is CASSQGRLAGYNEQFF. The CDR3 DNA sequence: TGCGCCAGCAGCCAAGGCCGACTAGCGGGCTACAATGAGCAGTTCTTC.

The chain recombines TRBV15 with TRBJ2-2, with 8 nucleotides matching TRBD1. The CDR3 is 16 amino acids. Trimming at V came to 5 bases and at J to 1 base, leaving 6 bases not matched to a gene. Germline CDR1 reads LNHNV; CDR2 reads YYDKDF (reference sequence). Written as DNA, the CDR3 is TGTGCCACCAGCCCAGGACAGGGATTGAACACCGGGGAGCTGTTTTTT. As protein: CATSPGQGLNTGELFF. The full variable domain, in which reference TRBV15 and TRBJ2-2 provide the parts outside the CDR3, is DAMVIQNPRYQVTQFGKPVTLSCSQTLNHNVMYWYQQKSSQAPKLLFHYYDKDFNNEADTPDNFQSRRPNTSFCFLDIRSPGLGDTAMYLCATSPGQGLNTGELFFGEGSRLTVL.

The rearrangement uses TRBV9 and TRBJ2-3, with TRBD2 matching 10 bases. CDR1 SGDLS and CDR2 YYNGEE come from the germline V gene. Trimming at V came to 1 base and at J to 3 bases, leaving 2 bases not matched to a gene. CDR3 size: 15 residues. The CDR3 is CASSVMTSGTDTQYF. CDR3 DNA sequence: TGTGCCAGCAGCGTAATGACTAGCGGGACAGATACGCAGTATTTT.

V gene TRBV4-1 combines with J gene TRBJ2-2; D is unresolved. Trimming pared 3 bases from V and 2 bases from J, leaving 10 bases between. The germline V gene has CDR1 MGHRA and CDR2 YSYEKL. The CDR3 is 15 amino acids. The CDR3 loop reads CASSQAVKNTGELFF. In DNA form, the CDR3 reads TGCGCCAGCAGCCAGGCCGTGAAAAACACCGGGGAGCTGTTTTTT.

The sample holds one count of this clone. The chain combines TRBV6-1 with TRBJ1-5; 8 bases are a match to TRBD1. The V segment lost 3 bases and the J segment 7 bases; nucleotides outside the gene matches: 14. The CDR3 runs 17 residues. The germline V gene has CDR1 MNHNS and CDR2 SASEGT. The CDR3 sequence is CASSDENFRTGWQPQHF. In DNA, the CDR3 is TGTGCCAGCAGTGACGAAAATTTCCGGACAGGGTGGCAGCCCCAGCATTTT.

V gene TRBV18 combines with J gene TRBJ2-7; 9 positions match TRBD1. This CDR3 spans 15 amino acids. The V gene's germline CDR1 is KGHSH and CDR2 LQKENI. V lost 3 bases and J lost 5; bases outside the gene matches: 8. Here the CDR3 reads CASSPRTGEIHEQYF. The CDR3 DNA reads as TGTGCCAGCTCACCTCGGACAGGGGAGATCCACGAGCAGTACTTC.

The chain uses TRBV7-9 and TRBJ2-1, with 13 nucleotides matching TRBD2. This CDR3 has 16 amino acids. The V gene's germline CDR1 is SEHNR and CDR2 FQNEAQ (reference sequence). The trim removed 5 bases at V and 9 bases at J, leaving 10 bases unmatched. CDR3 coding DNA: TGTGCCAGCAGCCGAGTCACTAGCGGGAGGGCCGGTGAGCAGTTCTTC. It encodes CASSRVTSGRAGEQFF.

The CDR3 DNA is TGCAGCGTTGAAGATCGCGCGGAGAGCTCCTACGAGCAGTACTTC. As protein: CSVEDRAESSYEQYF. The chain carries TRBV29-1 and TRBJ2-7; D gene uncertain. V lost 0 bases and J lost 0, with 12 bases in between. The CDR3 is 15 residues long. Germline V lookup: CDR1 SQVTM, CDR2 ANQGSEA.

The chain uses TRBV28 and TRBJ2-5, with D perhaps TRBD1 (6 bases). V was shortened by 6 bases and J by 4 bases, with 18 bases between the two germline ends. CDR3 length equals 15 residues. Germline V gene lookup returns CDR1 MDHEN and CDR2 SYDVKM. CDR3 protein: CASRSVQGMGETQYF. Here the CDR3 DNA reads TGTGCCAGCAGATCCGTACAGGGAATGGGAGAGACCCAGTACTTC. The whole variable domain, filled in from reference TRBV28 and TRBJ2-5, reads DVKVTQSSRYLVKRTGEKVFLECVQDMDHENMFWYRQDPGLGLRLIYFSYDVKMKEKGDIPEGYSVSREKKERFSLILESASTNQTSMYLCASRSVQGMGETQYFGPGTRLLVL.

In this sample, this clone turned up a few times. The chain links TRBV11-2 to TRBJ2-3; 10 bases fit TRBD1. CDR1 SGHAT and CDR2 FQNNGV come from the germline V gene. The CDR3 loop spans 15 amino acids. Trimming took 3 bases from V and 4 from J; bases not matched to a gene: 4. The CDR3 region has the DNA TGTGCCAGCAGCTTCGACAGGGGGCGCGCAGATACGCAGTATTTT. Its translation: CASSFDRGRADTQYF.

The chain combines TRBV10-3 with TRBJ1-2; 7 nucleotides agree with TRBD1. CDR3 length: 13 residues. Germline-derived CDR1 and CDR2 are ENHRY and SYGVKD. The J segment lost 2 bases and the V segment lost 6 bases, leaving 3 bases of the junction unmatched. CDR3 loop: CAISKGQNYGYTF. In nucleotides, the CDR3 is TGTGCCATCAGCAAGGGACAGAACTATGGCTACACCTTC.

By sample share, this clone is medium-sized (0.01 to 0.1%). This chain's CDR3 is CASRRDRGSSPLHF. The CDR3 DNA reads as TGTGCCAGCAGGCGGGACAGGGGCTCATCACCCCTCCACTTT. This rearrangement joins TRBV5-6 to TRBJ1-6, with TRBD1 matching 10 bases. The CDR3 is made up of 14 amino acids. V was pared by 5 bases and J by 10 bases, with 6 bases of the junction left unmatched. Germline CDR1 is SGHDT and CDR2 is YYEEEE.

This rearrangement joins TRBV7-2 to TRBJ1-6; maybe TRBD1 (5 bases). The CDR3 consists of 14 residues. Germline loops: CDR1 SGHTA, CDR2 FQGNSA. V shed 6 bases and J shed 12 bases, with 18 bases lying between them. The CDR3, as DNA: TGTGCCAGCAGGCAAGGGGATCGAGGTTTACCCCTCCACTTT. Amino acids: CASRQGDRGLPLHF.

V and J are TRBV28 and TRBJ1-2; D is uncertain. The CDR3 totals 13 residues. Germline CDR1 MDHEN, CDR2 SYDVKM. V was shortened by 4 bases and J by 2 bases, with 8 bases between the two germline ends. The CDR3 loop is CASSSVGNYGYTF. For the CDR3, the DNA is TGTGCCAGCAGTTCGGTCGGGAACTATGGCTACACCTTC.

The chain carries TRBV19 and TRBJ2-4; D is ambiguous. V lost 3 bases to trimming and J lost 2 bases, with 14 bases between them. CDR1 is LNHDA and CDR2 is SQIVND in the germline V gene (reference sequence). The CDR3 contains 16 residues. CDR3 residues: CASSIKSQVSKNIQYF. DNA of the CDR3: TGTGCCAGTAGTATCAAAAGCCAGGTCTCCAAAAACATTCAGTACTTC.

This clone was observed a single time. The chain employs TRBV18 and TRBJ2-7; 7 positions match TRBD1. CDR3 length: 15 amino acids. V shed 2 bases, J shed 2 bases, and the junction held 6 bases outside the gene matches. Germline loops: CDR1 KGHSH, CDR2 LQKENI. The CDR3 here is CASSPFTGATYEQYF. The CDR3 nucleotides read TGTGCCAGCTCACCATTTACAGGGGCTACCTACGAGCAGTACTTC.

The genes are TRBV15 and TRBJ2-5; D ambiguous. CDR3 length: 15 residues. CDR1 and CDR2 from the germline V gene are LNHNV and YYDKDF (reference sequence). V was clipped by 1 base and J by 0 bases, with 9 bases between them. The CDR3 is CATSRVLEYQETQYF. CDR3 coding DNA: TGTGCCACCAGCAGAGTTCTGGAGTACCAAGAGACCCAGTACTTC.